This T cell receptor beta chain was documented in a study of CD8 T cells in Susac syndrome. The CDR3 length is 14 residues. V was trimmed by 0 bases and J by 8 bases, leaving 12 bases between them. CDR1 is SGDLS and CDR2 is YYNGEE in the germline V gene. The CD8+ and CD4+ T cells were isolated magnetically using a negative isolation approach, whereas the TEMRA cells were enriched by FACS. When the RNA was reverse transcribed, random hexamers were used with an input of roughly 0.45 to 1 ug. One entry per CDR3 protein, called by TCRdb with MiXCR from the immunoSEQ multiplex PCR reads. Of around 270,000 distinct CDR3 sequences listed, approximately 85% are singletons.

The source material was CD8+ T cells from PBMCs. The rearrangement joins TRBV9 to TRBJ2-1; D may be TRBD1 (6 bases). The receptor was derived from a human donor with multiple sclerosis. For the CDR3, the DNA is TGTGCCAGCAGCGTAGTTTCAGGGGCCCATGAGCAGTTCTTC. Translation gives CASSVVSGAHEQFF.